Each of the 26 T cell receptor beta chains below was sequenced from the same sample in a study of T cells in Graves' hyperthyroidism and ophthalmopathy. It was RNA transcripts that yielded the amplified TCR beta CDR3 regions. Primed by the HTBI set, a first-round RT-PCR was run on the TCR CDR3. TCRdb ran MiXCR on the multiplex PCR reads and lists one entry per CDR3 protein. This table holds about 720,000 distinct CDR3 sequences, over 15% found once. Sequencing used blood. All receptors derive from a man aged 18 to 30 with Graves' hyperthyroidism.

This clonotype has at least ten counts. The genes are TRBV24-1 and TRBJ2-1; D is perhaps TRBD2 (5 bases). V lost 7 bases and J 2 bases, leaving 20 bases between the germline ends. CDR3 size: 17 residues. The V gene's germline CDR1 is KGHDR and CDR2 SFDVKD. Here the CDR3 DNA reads TGTGCCACCAGGGTTGACGGACTCTTACCCGCCTACAATGAGCAGTTCTTC. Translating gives CATRVDGLLPAYNEQFF.

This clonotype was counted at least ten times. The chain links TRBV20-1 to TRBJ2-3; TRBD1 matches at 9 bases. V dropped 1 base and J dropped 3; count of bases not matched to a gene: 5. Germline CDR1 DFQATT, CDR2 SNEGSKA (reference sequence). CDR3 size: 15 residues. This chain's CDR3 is CSARVRGQGTDTQYF. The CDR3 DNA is TGCAGTGCTAGAGTTCGTGGACAGGGGACAGATACGCAGTATTTT.

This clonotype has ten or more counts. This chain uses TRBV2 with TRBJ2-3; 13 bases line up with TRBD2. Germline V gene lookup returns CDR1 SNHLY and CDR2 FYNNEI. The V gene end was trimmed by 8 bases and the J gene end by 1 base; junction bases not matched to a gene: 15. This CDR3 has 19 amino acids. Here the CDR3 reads CASETGLAGVGYGTDTQYF. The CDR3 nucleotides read TGTGCCAGCGAGACAGGACTAGCGGGAGTTGGGTATGGCACAGATACGCAGTATTTT.

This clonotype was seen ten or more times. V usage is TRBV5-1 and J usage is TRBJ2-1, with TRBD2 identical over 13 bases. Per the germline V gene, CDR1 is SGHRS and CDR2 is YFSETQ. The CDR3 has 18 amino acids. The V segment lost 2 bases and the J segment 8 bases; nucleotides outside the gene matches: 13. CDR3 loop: CASSFRGPGTSGTDEQFF. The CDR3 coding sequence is TGCGCCAGCAGCTTTAGGGGACCCGGGACTAGCGGGACGGATGAGCAGTTCTTC.

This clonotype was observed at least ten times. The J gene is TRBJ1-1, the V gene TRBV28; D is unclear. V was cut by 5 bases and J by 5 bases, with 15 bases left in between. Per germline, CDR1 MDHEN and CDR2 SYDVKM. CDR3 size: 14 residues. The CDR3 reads CASSPWGRGTEAFF. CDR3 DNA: TGTGCCAGCAGTCCGTGGGGTCGGGGAACTGAAGCTTTCTTT.

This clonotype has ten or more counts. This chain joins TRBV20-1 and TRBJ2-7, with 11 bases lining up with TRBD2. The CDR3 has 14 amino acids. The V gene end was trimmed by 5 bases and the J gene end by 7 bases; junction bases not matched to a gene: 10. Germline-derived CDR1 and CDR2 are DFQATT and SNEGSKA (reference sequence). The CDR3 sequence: CSAGLAGLGGEQYF. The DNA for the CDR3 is TGCAGTGCTGGACTAGCGGGCCTAGGGGGGGAGCAGTACTTC.

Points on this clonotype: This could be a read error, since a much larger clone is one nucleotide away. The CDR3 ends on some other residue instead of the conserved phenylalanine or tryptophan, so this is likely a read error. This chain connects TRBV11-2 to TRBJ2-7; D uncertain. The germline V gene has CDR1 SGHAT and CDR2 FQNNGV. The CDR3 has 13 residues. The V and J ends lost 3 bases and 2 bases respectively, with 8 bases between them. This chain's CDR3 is CASSFGRTYEQYS. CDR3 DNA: TGTGCCAGCAGCTTCGGCAGAACCTACGAGCAGTACTCC.

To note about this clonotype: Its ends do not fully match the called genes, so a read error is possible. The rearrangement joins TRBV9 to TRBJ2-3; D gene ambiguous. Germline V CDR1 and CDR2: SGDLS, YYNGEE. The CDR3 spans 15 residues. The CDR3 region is CASNVDPPDTDTQYF. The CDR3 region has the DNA TGTGCCAGCAACGTAGACCCTCCGGACACAGATACGCAGTATTTT.

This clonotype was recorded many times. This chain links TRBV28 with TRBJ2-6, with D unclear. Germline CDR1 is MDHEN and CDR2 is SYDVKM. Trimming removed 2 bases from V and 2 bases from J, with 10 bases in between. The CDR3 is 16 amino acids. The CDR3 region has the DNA TGTGCCAGCAGTTTAAACTGGTACACTGGGGCCAACGTCCTGACTTTC. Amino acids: CASSLNWYTGANVLTF.

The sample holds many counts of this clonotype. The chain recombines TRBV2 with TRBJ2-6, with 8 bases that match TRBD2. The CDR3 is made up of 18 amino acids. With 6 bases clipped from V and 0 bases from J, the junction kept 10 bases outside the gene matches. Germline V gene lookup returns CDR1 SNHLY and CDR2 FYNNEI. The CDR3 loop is CASRGLAGGLSGANVLTF. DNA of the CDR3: TGTGCCAGCAGAGGTCTAGCGGGCGGACTCTCTGGGGCCAACGTCCTGACTTTC. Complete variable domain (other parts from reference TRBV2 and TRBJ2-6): EPEVTQTPSHQVTQMGQEVILRCVPISNHLYFYWYRQILGQKVEFLVSFYNNEISEKSEIFDDQFSVERPDGSNFTLKIRSTKLEDSAMYFCASRGLAGGLSGANVLTFGAGSRLTVL.

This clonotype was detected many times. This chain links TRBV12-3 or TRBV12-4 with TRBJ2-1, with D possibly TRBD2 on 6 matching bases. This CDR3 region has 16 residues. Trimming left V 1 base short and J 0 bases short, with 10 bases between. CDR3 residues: CASSLDAGPSYNEQFF. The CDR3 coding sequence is TGTGCCAGCAGTTTAGATGCGGGACCCTCCTACAATGAGCAGTTCTTC.

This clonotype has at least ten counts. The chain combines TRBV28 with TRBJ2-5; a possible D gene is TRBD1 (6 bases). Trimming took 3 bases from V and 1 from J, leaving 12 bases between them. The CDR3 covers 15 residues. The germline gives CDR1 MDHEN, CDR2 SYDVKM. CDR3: CASSFGGSVQETQYF. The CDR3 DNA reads TGTGCCAGCAGTTTTGGGGGCAGCGTCCAAGAGACCCAGTACTTC.

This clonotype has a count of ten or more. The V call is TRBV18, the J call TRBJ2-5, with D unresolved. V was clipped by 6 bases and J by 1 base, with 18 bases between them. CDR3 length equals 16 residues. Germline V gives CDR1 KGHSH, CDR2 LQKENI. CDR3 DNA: TGTGCCAGCTCCACCTTAAGGAAGAAACTCCAAGAGACCCAGTACTTC. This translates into CASSTLRKKLQETQYF.

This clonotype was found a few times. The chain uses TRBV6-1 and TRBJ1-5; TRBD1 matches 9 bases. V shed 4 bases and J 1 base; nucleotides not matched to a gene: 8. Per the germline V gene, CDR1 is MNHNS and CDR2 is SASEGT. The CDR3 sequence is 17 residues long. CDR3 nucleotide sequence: TGTGCCAGCAGTGGATCCGGGACAGGGATGAGCAATCAGCCCCAGCATTTT. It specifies CASSGSGTGMSNQPQHF.

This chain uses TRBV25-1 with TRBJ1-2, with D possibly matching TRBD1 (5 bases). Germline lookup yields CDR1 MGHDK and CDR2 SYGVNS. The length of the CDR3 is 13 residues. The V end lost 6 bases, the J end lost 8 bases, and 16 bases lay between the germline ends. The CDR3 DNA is TGTGCCAGCAGCCCCCAAGGGGCGTGGGGCTACACCTTC. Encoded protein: CASSPQGAWGYTF.

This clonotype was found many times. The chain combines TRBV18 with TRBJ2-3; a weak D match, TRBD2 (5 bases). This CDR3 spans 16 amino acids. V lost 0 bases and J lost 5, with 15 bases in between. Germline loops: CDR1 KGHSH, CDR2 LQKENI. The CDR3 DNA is TGTGCCAGCTCACCACCAGGACTCGTCTCCGTAGATACGCAGTATTTT. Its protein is CASSPPGLVSVDTQYF.

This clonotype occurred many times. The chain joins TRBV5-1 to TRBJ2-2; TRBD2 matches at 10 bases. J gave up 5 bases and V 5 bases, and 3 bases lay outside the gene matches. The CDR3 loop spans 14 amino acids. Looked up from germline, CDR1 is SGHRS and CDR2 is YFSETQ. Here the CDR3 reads CASSRTSGTGELFF. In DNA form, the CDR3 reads TGCGCCAGCAGTAGGACTAGCGGAACCGGGGAGCTGTTTTTT. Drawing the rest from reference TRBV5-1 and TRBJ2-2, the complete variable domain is KAGVTQTPRYLIKTRGQQVTLSCSPISGHRSVSWYQQTPGQGLQFLFEYFSETQRNKGNFPGRFSGRQFSNSRSEMNVSTLELGDSALYLCASSRTSGTGELFFGEGSRLTVL.

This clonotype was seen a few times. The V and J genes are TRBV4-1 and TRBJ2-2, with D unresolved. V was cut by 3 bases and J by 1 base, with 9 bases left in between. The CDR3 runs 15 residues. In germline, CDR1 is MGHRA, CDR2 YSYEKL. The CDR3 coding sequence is TGCGCCAGCAGCCACCGAGACCGGAACACCGGGGAGCTGTTTTTT. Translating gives CASSHRDRNTGELFF.

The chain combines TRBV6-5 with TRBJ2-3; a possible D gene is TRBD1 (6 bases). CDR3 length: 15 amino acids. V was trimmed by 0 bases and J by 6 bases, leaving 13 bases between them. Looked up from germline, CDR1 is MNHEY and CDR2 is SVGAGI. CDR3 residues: CASSYSNYGGDTQYF. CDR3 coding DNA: TGTGCCAGCAGTTACTCGAATTATGGGGGCGATACGCAGTATTTT.

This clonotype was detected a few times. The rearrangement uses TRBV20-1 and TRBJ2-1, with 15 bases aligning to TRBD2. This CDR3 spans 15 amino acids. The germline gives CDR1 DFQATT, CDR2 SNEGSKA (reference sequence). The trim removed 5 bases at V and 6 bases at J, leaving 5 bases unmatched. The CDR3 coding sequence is TGCAGTGCTGGGGGACTAGCGGGAGGTCCCAATGAGCAGTTCTTC. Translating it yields CSAGGLAGGPNEQFF.

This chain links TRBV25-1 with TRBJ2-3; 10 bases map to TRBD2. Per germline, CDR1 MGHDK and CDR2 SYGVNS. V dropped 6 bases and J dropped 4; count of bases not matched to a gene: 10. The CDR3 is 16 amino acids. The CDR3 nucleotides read TGTGCCAGCAGCCTAATAGCGGGAGGCTCCGCAGATACGCAGTATTTT. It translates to CASSLIAGGSADTQYF.

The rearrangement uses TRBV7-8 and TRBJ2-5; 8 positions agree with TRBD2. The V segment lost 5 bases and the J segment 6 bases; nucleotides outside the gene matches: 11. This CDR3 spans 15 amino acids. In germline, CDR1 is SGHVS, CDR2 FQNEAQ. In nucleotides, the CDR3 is TGTGCCAGCAGCGCGGGACCGGGGGGGAGGAAGACCCAGTACTTC. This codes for CASSAGPGGRKTQYF.

In nucleotides, the CDR3 is TGCGCCAGCAGCCCTCGGGACTGGAACACAGATACGCAGTATTTT. As protein: CASSPRDWNTDTQYF. This sequence joins TRBV4-3 and TRBJ2-3; D is perhaps TRBD2 (6 bases). The CDR3 extends over 15 amino acids. In germline, CDR1 is LGHNA, CDR2 YSLEER. V was cut by 4 bases and J by 2 bases, with 13 bases left in between.

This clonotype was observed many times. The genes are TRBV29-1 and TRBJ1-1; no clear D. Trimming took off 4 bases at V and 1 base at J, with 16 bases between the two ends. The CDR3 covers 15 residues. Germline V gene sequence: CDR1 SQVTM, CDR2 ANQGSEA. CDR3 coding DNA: TGCAGCGTTGTTCAGGAGACGGGATGGAACACTGAAGCTTTCTTT. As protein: CSVVQETGWNTEAFF.

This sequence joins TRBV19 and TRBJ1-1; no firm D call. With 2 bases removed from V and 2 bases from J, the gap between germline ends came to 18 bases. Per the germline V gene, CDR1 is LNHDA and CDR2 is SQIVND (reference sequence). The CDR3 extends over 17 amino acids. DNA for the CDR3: TGTGCCAGTAGTATATTTCCCCGGGCAGCAATTAACACTGAAGCTTTCTTT. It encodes CASSIFPRAAINTEAFF.

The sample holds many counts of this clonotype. The chain's CDR3 is CASSLAREGQFF. The DNA for the CDR3 is TGTGCCAGCAGCTTAGCCCGGGAAGGGCAGTTCTTC. The chain has TRBV7-9 and TRBJ2-1; tentative D call: TRBD2 (5 bases). The germline V gene has CDR1 SEHNR and CDR2 FQNEAQ (reference sequence). The CDR3 spans 12 residues. V shed 0 bases and J shed 12 bases, with 9 bases lying between them.